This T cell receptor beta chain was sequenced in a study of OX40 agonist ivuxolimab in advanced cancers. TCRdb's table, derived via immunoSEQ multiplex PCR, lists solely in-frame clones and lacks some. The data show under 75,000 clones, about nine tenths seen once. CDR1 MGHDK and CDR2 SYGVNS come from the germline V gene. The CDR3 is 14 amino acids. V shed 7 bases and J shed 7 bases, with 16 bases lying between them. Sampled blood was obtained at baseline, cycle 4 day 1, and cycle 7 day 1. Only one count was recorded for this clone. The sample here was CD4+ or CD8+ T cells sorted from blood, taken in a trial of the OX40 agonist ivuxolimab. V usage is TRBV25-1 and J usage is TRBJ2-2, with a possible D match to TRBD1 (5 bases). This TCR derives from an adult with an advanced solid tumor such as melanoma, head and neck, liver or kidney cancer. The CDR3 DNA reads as TGTGCCAGCACAGACAGAGCACACGGCGGGGAGCTGTTTTTT. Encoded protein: CASTDRAHGGELFF. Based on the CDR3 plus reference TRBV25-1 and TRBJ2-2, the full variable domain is EADIYQTPRYLVIGTGKKITLECSQTMGHDKMYWYQQDPGMELHLIHYSYGVNSTEKGDLSSESTVSRIRTEHFPLTLESARPSHTSQYLCASTDRAHGGELFFGEGSRLTVL.